The entry below gives a single T cell receptor (beta chain) sequence along with its context. These data originate in a study of cytomegalovirus exposure and HLA in healthy donors. V was pared by 2 bases and J by 1 base, with 11 bases between. Germline-derived CDR1 and CDR2 are SGHTA and FQGTGA. The CDR3 has 15 amino acids. The PCR employed 60 Vbeta primers together with 13 Jbeta primers. Measured with immunoSEQ multiplex PCR; TCRdb has only the in-frame clones, and not every one. The data show 150,000 to 200,000 clones, about four fifths seen once. Sequencing was carried out using PBMCs. The TCR originated in a female donor in good health and CMV-seronegative. This rearrangement joins TRBV7-3 to TRBJ1-2; possibly TRBD1 for D (5 bases). The CDR3 DNA reads as TGTGCCAGCAGCTTAGGAGGGGCGCTTAACTATGGCTACACCTTC. Translating it yields CASSLGGALNYGYTF.